Shown below are 27 T cell receptor beta chains from a single sample sequenced in a study of shared clonotypes between healthy human individuals. Produced via immunoSEQ multiplex PCR; TCRdb's table is partial and in-frame only. The repertoire consists of millions of clones, with less than 95% occurring once and the leading ten covering 0.85% to 1.3%. CD8 cells regarded as naive lacked CD45RO, were positively chosen for CCR7, and omitted terminally differentiated effector memory CD45RA+ cells. Source material: naive CD8+ T cells sorted from blood. Receptor source: a man between 18 and 35 years old in good health.

The sample holds a few counts of this clone. Since no conserved phenylalanine or tryptophan closes the CDR3, a read error is the likely cause. The limits of the CDR3 on the DNA are not certain, so only TCRdb's listed CDR3 is given. This chain joins TRBV5-1 and TRBJ1-2; whether TRBD1, the table's D call, matches the DNA was not checked. CDR1 and CDR2 (germline): SGHRS, YFSETQ. Termini included, the CDR3 measures 10 amino acids. The CDR3 spells CASRDRIGPS.

CDR3 region: CASSLWASSTDTQYF. The DNA for the CDR3 is TGTGCCAGCAGCTTGTGGGCATCTAGCACAGATACGCAGTATTTT. This chain links TRBV5-4 with TRBJ2-3; D gene ambiguous. The CDR3 has 15 amino acids. Trimming took off 1 base at V and 0 bases at J, with 9 bases between the two ends. Germline-derived CDR1 and CDR2 are SGHNT and YYREEE (reference sequence).

This clone was seen just once. The same CDR3 arises from other DNA sequences in this sample as well. The CDR3: CASSFYGGGEKLFF. The DNA for the CDR3 is TGTGCCAGCAGTTTTTACGGGGGTGGTGAAAAACTGTTTTTT. V is TRBV27 and J is TRBJ1-4; TRBD1 is a possible D gene (5 bases). This CDR3 is 14 amino acids long. Trimming removed 3 bases at V and 7 bases at J, with 12 bases between. The V gene's germline CDR1 is MNHEY and CDR2 SMNVEV (reference sequence).

The chain recombines TRBV14 with TRBJ2-7; tentatively, D is TRBD2 (5 bases). The CDR3 extends over 13 amino acids. V lost 4 bases, J lost 6 bases, and 13 bases lay in between. Looked up from germline, CDR1 is SGHDN and CDR2 is FVKESK. This CDR3 reads CASSPGILGEQYF. The DNA for the CDR3 is TGTGCCAGCAGCCCGGGGATCCTCGGCGAGCAGTACTTC.

The chain is built from TRBV10-1 and TRBJ1-5; 10 positions match TRBD1. The CDR3 sequence is 18 residues long. V was clipped by 6 bases and J by 0 bases; unmatched bases: 11. Germline V lookup: CDR1 WNHNN, CDR2 SYGVQD (reference sequence). The CDR3 DNA follows: TGCGCCAGCAGGGGGACAGGGGCATGGGTATATAGCAATCAGCCCCAGCATTTT. Encoded protein: CASRGTGAWVYSNQPQHF.

The CDR3 bases are TGCGCCAGCAGCCACCCCCGTGGGGAGCTGTTTTTT. This sequence encodes CASSHPRGELFF. The chain couples TRBV4-1 to TRBJ2-2; D is unresolved. The germline V and J ends were trimmed by 3 bases and 8 bases, with 7 bases remaining between them. Per the germline V gene, CDR1 is MGHRA and CDR2 is YSYEKL. CDR3 length equals 12 residues.

This chain links TRBV7-3 with TRBJ1-1; perhaps TRBD1 as D (5 bases). Germline V gene data show CDR1 as SGHTA and CDR2 as FQGTGA. V dropped 0 bases and J dropped 11 bases, with 13 bases sitting between them. The CDR3 consists of 13 residues. CDR3 sequence reads: CASSLTGGAKAFF. CDR3 nucleotide sequence: TGTGCCAGCAGCTTAACCGGGGGAGCAAAGGCTTTCTTT.

V and J are TRBV6-1 and TRBJ1-5, with TRBD1 matching 11 bases. With 7 bases clipped from V and 6 bases from J, the junction kept 5 bases outside the gene matches. The CDR3 is made up of 14 amino acids. Germline V CDR1 and CDR2: MNHNS, SASEGT. CDR3 nucleotide sequence: TGTGCCAGCATTGGGACAGGGGGGATTCAGCCCCAGCATTTT. As protein: CASIGTGGIQPQHF.

The CDR3 DNA is TGTGCCAGCAGTTTACGAGGGGGGGAATACGAGCAGTACTTC. Translated: CASSLRGGEYEQYF. The chain joins TRBV28 to TRBJ2-7; possibly TRBD2 for D (7 bases). This CDR3 is built from 14 residues. The germline gives CDR1 MDHEN, CDR2 SYDVKM. The germline V and J ends were trimmed by 2 bases and 4 bases, with 12 bases remaining between them. The variable domain in full, completed from reference TRBV28 and TRBJ2-7, reads DVKVTQSSRYLVKRTGEKVFLECVQDMDHENMFWYRQDPGLGLRLIYFSYDVKMKEKGDIPEGYSVSREKKERFSLILESASTNQTSMYLCASSLRGGEYEQYFGPGTRLTVT.

The V gene is TRBV6-5, the J gene TRBJ2-7; D might be TRBD2 (5 bases). Germline V gives CDR1 MNHEY, CDR2 SVGAGI. CDR3 size: 16 residues. V was trimmed by 0 bases and J by 0 bases, leaving 12 bases between them. CDR3 sequence reads: CASSYSFDYFSYEQYF. The CDR3 DNA sequence: TGTGCCAGCAGTTACTCGTTCGACTATTTCTCCTACGAGCAGTACTTC.

The V and J genes are TRBV18 and TRBJ1-6, with D possibly matching TRBD1 (6 bases). Germline values: CDR1 KGHSH, CDR2 LQKENI. CDR3 size: 16 residues. Trimming removed 1 base from V and 4 bases from J, with 11 bases in between. The CDR3 DNA is TGTGCCAGCTCACCACGCGACAGGCTATATAATTCACCCCTCCACTTT. Its protein product is CASSPRDRLYNSPLHF. The entire variable domain, with the rest obtained from reference TRBV18 and TRBJ1-6, is as follows: NAGVMQNPRHLVRRRGQEARLRCSPMKGHSHVYWYRQLPEEGLKFMVYLQKENIIDESGMPKERFSAEFPKEGPSILRIQQVVRGDSAAYFCASSPRDRLYNSPLHFGNGTRLTVT.

The CDR3 loop is CASSSESLAPYEQYF. In nucleotides, the CDR3 is TGTGCCAGCAGCTCGGAGTCCCTGGCACCTTACGAGCAGTACTTC. This sequence joins TRBV13 and TRBJ2-7; D gene uncertain. The CDR3 spans 15 residues. Germline CDR1 PRHDT, CDR2 FYEKMQ (reference sequence). With 4 bases removed from V and 4 bases from J, the gap between germline ends came to 17 bases.

The chain links TRBV27 to TRBJ1-2, with 8 bases aligning to TRBD1. This CDR3 is 16 amino acids long. V was clipped by 2 bases and J by 7 bases; unmatched bases: 12. Germline CDR1 and CDR2: MNHEY and SMNVEV (reference sequence). CDR3 coding DNA: TGTGCCAGCAGTTTAAGTGTTCGGCAGGGGGCGTTTGGCTACACCTTC. Amino acids: CASSLSVRQGAFGYTF.

V gene TRBV19 combines with J gene TRBJ2-1; a weak D match, TRBD1 (6 bases). V was shortened by 2 bases and J by 5 bases, with 10 bases between the two germline ends. Germline V gene sequence: CDR1 LNHDA, CDR2 SQIVND (reference sequence). This CDR3 region has 14 residues. The CDR3 DNA is TGTGCCAGTAGTATAACAGGGCCCCACAATGAGCAGTTCTTC. It specifies CASSITGPHNEQFF.

The genes are TRBV7-8 and TRBJ2-5; no definite D call. V lost 2 bases and J lost 1, with 11 bases in between. This CDR3 has 15 amino acids. Germline V gene sequence: CDR1 SGHVS, CDR2 FQNEAQ. The CDR3 bases are TGTGCCAGCAGCTTAATTGACACCTCCCAAGAGACCCAGTACTTC. Residues: CASSLIDTSQETQYF. The full variable domain, its missing parts supplied by reference TRBV7-8 and TRBJ2-5, is GAGVSQSPRYKVAKRGQDVALRCDPISGHVSLFWYQQALGQGPEFLTYFQNEAQLDKSGLPSDRFFAERPEGSVSTLKIQRTQQEDSAVYLCASSLIDTSQETQYFGPGTRLLVL.

The genes are TRBV19 and TRBJ2-5, with D unclear. The end of the DNA fits TRBJ2-7 better, so the J call may be wrong. Germline V gives CDR1 LNHDA, CDR2 SQIVND (reference sequence). CDR3 length equals 14 residues. CDR3 residues: CASSIDLEPYEQYF. CDR3 nucleotide sequence: TGTGCCAGTAGTATAGATCTGGAGCCCTACGAGCAGTACTTC.

The chain combines TRBV27 with TRBJ2-1; 7 bases align to TRBD2. V lost 9 bases to trimming and J lost 8 bases; unmatched junction nucleotides: 10. This CDR3 has 13 residues. Germline CDR1 reads MNHEY; CDR2 reads SMNVEV (reference sequence). In DNA form, the CDR3 reads TGTGCCAGTTCCCTCGGGGAGGGCTATGAGCAGTTCTTC. Amino acid sequence: CASSLGEGYEQFF.

The V and J genes are TRBV6-6 and TRBJ1-4; D remains unclear. CDR1 and CDR2 (germline): MNHNY, SVGAGI (reference sequence). The CDR3 length is 14 residues. The ends were cut back, 1 base at V and 0 bases at J, with 3 bases in the middle. The chain's CDR3 is CASSYFTTNEKLFF. CDR3 coding DNA: TGTGCCAGCAGTTACTTTACAACTAATGAAAAACTGTTTTTT.

The chain recombines TRBV10-1 with TRBJ2-1; D is unclear. There are 13 residues in the CDR3. Germline CDR1 is WNHNN and CDR2 is SYGVQD (reference sequence). V lost 0 bases and J 7 bases, leaving 7 bases between the germline ends. Written as DNA, the CDR3 is TGCGCCAGCAGTGAGTCTAGGTTGAATGAGCAGTTCTTC. It specifies CASSESRLNEQFF.

This clone was counted only a few times. The J gene is TRBJ2-7, the V gene TRBV18; D call uncertain. Germline loops: CDR1 KGHSH, CDR2 LQKENI. Trimming removed 1 base at V and 2 bases at J, with 9 bases between. The CDR3 is 14 residues long. The CDR3 reads CASSPQDVTYEQYF. CDR3 bases: TGTGCCAGCTCACCACAGGACGTAACCTACGAGCAGTACTTC.

This chain uses TRBV28 with TRBJ2-5; 7 bases fit TRBD2. Germline assignment: CDR1 MDHEN and CDR2 SYDVKM. The CDR3 length is 16 residues. Unmatched junction bases numbered 11, after V lost 3 bases and J lost 4 bases. Written as DNA, the CDR3 is TGTGCCAGCAGTTTCATAGCCGGGTCGGGGGGAGAGACCCAGTACTTC. Translating it yields CASSFIAGSGGETQYF. Filled out from reference TRBV28 and TRBJ2-5, the complete variable domain reads DVKVTQSSRYLVKRTGEKVFLECVQDMDHENMFWYRQDPGLGLRLIYFSYDVKMKEKGDIPEGYSVSREKKERFSLILESASTNQTSMYLCASSFIAGSGGETQYFGPGTRLLVL.

This sequence joins TRBV27 and TRBJ2-1; 14 bases agree with TRBD2. Germline CDR1 reads MNHEY; CDR2 reads SMNVEV (reference sequence). V lost 3 bases to trimming and J lost 4 bases; unmatched junction nucleotides: 5. This CDR3 has 17 residues. The DNA for the CDR3 is TGTGCCAGCAGTTTGGGACTAGCGGGAGTAGGGTACAATGAGCAGTTCTTC. Protein sequence: CASSLGLAGVGYNEQFF.

The chain links TRBV5-6 to TRBJ2-7; D gene ambiguous. The CDR3 runs 14 residues. Germline V gene sequence: CDR1 SGHDT, CDR2 YYEEEE. V lost 0 bases, J lost 3 bases, and 10 bases lay in between. CDR3 loop: CASSLAGPDYEQYF. The CDR3 DNA sequence: TGTGCCAGCAGCTTGGCTGGCCCAGACTACGAGCAGTACTTC.

V usage is TRBV19 and J usage is TRBJ1-1; 7 bases map to TRBD1. The CDR3 loop spans 14 amino acids. V shed 6 bases and J 5 bases; nucleotides not matched to a gene: 9. Germline lookup yields CDR1 LNHDA and CDR2 SQIVND (reference sequence). This CDR3 reads CASSRRQGETEAFF. CDR3 sequence (DNA): TGTGCCAGTAGCCGACGACAGGGCGAGACTGAAGCTTTCTTT.

This clone was observed a few times. The rearrangement links TRBV6-1 to TRBJ2-7, with 8 bases matching TRBD1. Germline CDR1 is MNHNS and CDR2 is SASEGT. This CDR3 is built from 13 residues. Trimming took 6 bases from V and 7 from J; bases not matched to a gene: 8. For the CDR3, the DNA is TGTGCCAGCAGACCTACAGGGGGTAGGGAGCAGTACTTC. Translating it yields CASRPTGGREQYF.

In this sample, this clone turned up once. The chain has TRBV6-1 and TRBJ2-2; 12 bases are shared with TRBD1. The CDR3 length is 15 residues. The junction had 4 bases not matched to a gene; V was cut back by 8 bases and J by 3 bases. Germline V gives CDR1 MNHNS, CDR2 SASEGT. CDR3 bases: TGTGCCAGCTGGGGACAGGGGGCGTACACCGGGGAGCTGTTTTTT. It codes for CASWGQGAYTGELFF.

About this clone itself: Other nucleotide sequences from this sample produce the same CDR3. The J gene is TRBJ1-1, the V gene TRBV6-5, with unresolved D. Germline V gene lookup returns CDR1 MNHEY and CDR2 SVGAGI. The CDR3 runs 14 residues. V shed 0 bases and J shed 5 bases, with 10 bases lying between them. Here the CDR3 reads CASSYSEGRTEAFF. The CDR3 DNA reads as TGTGCCAGCAGTTACTCAGAAGGGCGTACTGAAGCTTTCTTT.